This T cell receptor (beta chain) was identified during a study of breast tumors, draining lymph nodes, adjacent tissues. Overall study findings and caveats: The lymph node origin of tumor T cells was framed as consistent with a hypothesis, not demonstrated. Luminal-like breast cancer showed significantly higher tumor–nontumor repertoire similarity than basal-like. Compared with lymph nodes, tumors were less diverse; compared with nontumor tissue, more.

A remark on this clonotype: Its target is not known.

From germline, CDR1 is MGHDK and CDR2 SYGVNS. There are 14 residues in the CDR3. V trimming: 8 bases; J trimming: 5 bases; junction bases outside the gene matches: 10. The lymph nodes were axillary draining lymph nodes from breast cancer patients. TCRdb used MiXCR to reprocess the multiplex PCR reads, holding one entry per CDR3 protein. Among under 300,000 distinct CDR3 sequences listed, approximately 36% were seen once. The TCR was taken from a female donor with breast cancer. Some clones in this sample may be carry-over from other donors' samples. The genes are TRBV25-1 and TRBJ2-7; the match to TRBD2 covers 9 bases. The sample taken for sequencing was axillary lymph node tissue. DNA for the CDR3: TGTGCCAGCCCGGCGGGAGGGGGCAGGAACGAGCAGTACTTC. Translation gives CASPAGGGRNEQYF.